This entry describes one T cell receptor beta chain. Its antigen specificity is not known. No base qualities exist here, and no much larger clone lies one base off it. Participants in the prospective study were aged roughly 18 to 100 years, lived in under 30 United States geographic areas, and enrolled through a virtual design. Cohort assignment in the prospective study relied on participant-reported clinical history from a screening survey and a study questionnaire. In the prospective study, whole blood, serum and a nasopharyngeal or oropharyngeal swab were collected from each participant by mobile phlebotomists. Participants in the prospective study had the option to provide additional blood draws and questionnaires over a roughly 2-month period. Before DNA extraction, blood samples from the prospective study were shipped at room temperature or frozen. These data originate in a study of blood T cell repertoires in COVID-19 (dated by TCRdb to 2020 to 2022). The study in broad terms: Samples from collaborators originated in the United States, Italy and Spain and spanned both the acute and convalescent phases of COVID-19. A de-identified subject ID, COVID-19 status, age in years and sex were almost always included in the sample metadata. The dataset comprised deeply sampled blood TCRbeta repertoires from subjects exposed to, actively infected with, or recovered from COVID-19. HLA class I and class II types, where available, came from metadata supplied by the sample provider rather than from assay-based typing. The repertoires were released in a freely available public database meant as a resource for research on the immune response to SARS-CoV-2. Samples came from the ongoing ImmuneRACE study (first 160 participants) plus 1,254 subjects from 6 global collaborators. The material from the prospective study consisted of cDNA or gDNA derived from T cells, B-cell-depleted T cells, or PBMCs.

TCRbeta CDR3 regions were amplified from genomic DNA by means of the immunoSEQ Assay, a bias-controlled multiplex PCR. On the study's bioinformatics: Within the assay, amplification of reference gene primers was used to estimate how many nucleated cells each sample contained. To quantify the absolute abundance of each unique TCRbeta CDR3 rearrangement, sequence reads were collapsed and filtered. For each sample, productive Simpson clonality was calculated as the square root of Simpson's diversity index across productive rearrangements. The immuneACCESS repertoire file appears here via TCRdb, limited to in-frame rearrangements. These files lack a portion of the clones; in checked studies, under half of the deficit traces to unresolved V genes, and the cause of the others is not known. That table furnishes V, J and clone size, whereas the DNA furnished D and trimming. Recorded for this sample are fewer than 200,000 clones; more than 85% of them occurred a single time. The ten largest clones capture around 1.2% of the sample.

Overall study results and their limits: Clinical and demographic metadata were provided uncurated, with the amount varying by source and participant.

V has 8 bases trimmed and J has 4 bases trimmed; junction bases matching no gene number 16. The CDR3 has 16 amino acids, counting the end cysteine and phenylalanine. Only CDR3 DNA is held: 48 bases, read in frame from base 1. Taken from the germline V gene (reference sequence), the CDR1 and CDR2 loops are MNHEY and SMNVEV. The clonotype originates from a human donor with acute COVID-19. The donor label of this sample is uncertain. Source material: PBMCs or T cells enriched from blood (not recorded which). The receptor chain draws on TRBV27 and TRBJ2-7; 8 bases in between match TRBD2. This receptor carries the CDR3 CASAKSPPGGPYEQYF. In nucleotide form, the sequence is TGTGCCAGCGCCAAATCCCCGCCGGGGGGGCCGTACGAGCAGTACTTC.